This section outlines one T cell receptor (beta chain) sequence together with its context. What it binds is unknown. This entry is derived from a study of shared clonotypes between healthy human individuals. Study overall: A few men and two women, aged 18 to 49, were donors.

Naive CD8 cells were CD45RO-negative, positively selected for CCR7, excluding terminally differentiated effector memory CD45RA+ cells. Each replicate PCR on the sorted subsets used about 0.2 ug DNA (around 30,000 T cell genomes). Sequencing used immunoSEQ multiplex PCR; TCRdb keeps in-frame clones, though not all of them. The sample yields around 1.9 million clones, 93% seen once. Study-level results: Researchers sampled only blood; tissue repertoires likely differ.

The receptor's source is a man aged 18 to 30 in good health. Some clones in this sample may be carry-over from other donors' samples. Sequenced material: naive CD8+ T cells from PBMCs.

The CDR3 nucleotides read TGTGCCAGCAGCGATCCTGGACAGGAGGGATGGAATCAGCCCCAGCATTTT. The encoded protein is CASSDPGQEGWNQPQHF. The chain combines TRBV7-8 with TRBJ1-5, with TRBD1 identical over 7 bases. CDR1 SGHVS and CDR2 FQNEAQ come from the germline V gene. The length of the CDR3 is 17 residues. The junction had 14 bases not matched to a gene; V was cut back by 5 bases and J by 4 bases. The full variable domain, with the rest looked up from reference TRBV7-8 and TRBJ1-5, is GAGVSQSPRYKVAKRGQDVALRCDPISGHVSLFWYQQALGQGPEFLTYFQNEAQLDKSGLPSDRFFAERPEGSVSTLKIQRTQQEDSAVYLCASSDPGQEGWNQPQHFGDGTRLSIL.